This entry lists 29 T cell receptor beta chains sequenced from one sample in a study of OX40 agonist ivuxolimab in advanced cancers. This table comes from immunoSEQ multiplex PCR, and its TCRdb copy is limited to in-frame clones, with some not included. The sample comprises under 150,000 clones, 90% of which are singletons, and less than 1.1% rests with the top ten. The sample here was CD4+ or CD8+ T cells sorted from blood, taken in a trial of the OX40 agonist ivuxolimab. These receptors were taken from an adult with an advanced solid tumor such as melanoma, head and neck, liver or kidney cancer.

Here the CDR3 DNA reads TGTGCCAGCAGCCTACTAGGAAGCACAGATACGCAGTATTTT. As protein: CASSLLGSTDTQYF. The chain recombines TRBV7-9 with TRBJ2-3; a possible D gene is TRBD2 (5 bases). From germline, CDR1 is SEHNR and CDR2 FQNEAQ (reference sequence). The germline V and J ends were trimmed by 5 bases and 0 bases, with 9 bases remaining between them. This CDR3 has 14 amino acids.

The chain is built from TRBV6-1 and TRBJ2-7; no clear D gene. The CDR3 consists of 11 residues. Germline values: CDR1 MNHNS, CDR2 SASEGT. Between the trimmed V and J ends, which lost 3 bases and 3 bases, there was a span of 3 bases. Written as DNA, the CDR3 is TGTGCCAGCAGTGACCTCTACGAGCAGTACTTC. The encoded protein is CASSDLYEQYF.

CDR3 nucleotide sequence: TGCGCCAGCAGCTTGTTCTCATTAGCGGGAGGGCCCACCGGGGAGCTGTTTTTT. Translating it yields CASSLFSLAGGPTGELFF. The chain recombines TRBV5-1 with TRBJ2-2; 11 nucleotides agree with TRBD2. V was pared by 1 base and J by 4 bases, with 9 bases of the junction left unmatched. CDR3 length: 18 residues. Germline V gene data show CDR1 as SGHRS and CDR2 as YFSETQ.

The V gene is TRBV21-1, the J gene TRBJ2-5; TRBD1 is taken as the D call from the table, unchecked against the DNA. TRBV21-1 is a pseudogene. CDR3 length: 13 amino acids. The DNA of the CDR3 is TGTGCCAGCGCGAGTTTGGACACGGAGACCCAGTACTTC. Translation: CASASLDTETQYF.

A word on this clone: Within the sample, other DNA sequences also encode this same CDR3. V is TRBV28 and J is TRBJ2-1; D is perhaps TRBD2 (6 bases). This CDR3 is built from 15 residues. Trimming shortened V by 2 bases and J by 0 bases, and 8 bases separated the two germline ends. CDR1 is MDHEN and CDR2 is SYDVKM in the germline V gene. CDR3 nucleotide sequence: TGTGCCAGCAGTTTAGGGGGGAGCTCCTACAATGAGCAGTTCTTC. It is translated as CASSLGGSSYNEQFF.

Only one count was recorded for this clone. This sequence joins TRBV28 and TRBJ2-7; 7 bases map to TRBD1. The CDR3 length is 14 residues. CDR1 is MDHEN, CDR2 SYDVKM, per germline. V dropped 7 bases and J dropped 2; count of bases not matched to a gene: 8. DNA for the CDR3: TGTGCCAGCACCTCCGGGACAGAAACCTACGAGCAGTACTTC. It is translated as CASTSGTETYEQYF.

The chain recombines TRBV28 with TRBJ1-1, with a weak D call TRBD1 (5 bases). This CDR3 is built from 15 residues. CDR1 MDHEN and CDR2 SYDVKM come from the germline V gene. V was trimmed by 5 bases and J by 3 bases, leaving 16 bases between them. CDR3 in amino acids: CASSPSSGFDTEAFF. The DNA of the CDR3 is TGTGCCAGCAGTCCGTCCTCAGGGTTTGACACTGAAGCTTTCTTT.

The rearrangement joins TRBV11-2 to TRBJ2-7; unclear D gene. Deletions cut 0 bases from V and 0 bases from J, with 12 bases between. This CDR3 is 16 amino acids long. In germline, CDR1 is SGHAT, CDR2 FQNNGV. The chain's CDR3 is CASSLDQAGSSYEQYF. Written as DNA, the CDR3 is TGTGCCAGCAGCTTAGATCAGGCTGGAAGCTCCTACGAGCAGTACTTC.

The V call is TRBV29-1, the J call TRBJ2-3; the D gene is possibly TRBD1 (6 bases). The V end was cut by 4 bases, the J end by 0 bases, with 8 bases between. The germline gives CDR1 SQVTM, CDR2 ANQGSEA. The CDR3 runs 13 residues. CDR3 protein: CSVAQGSTDTQYF. CDR3 nucleotide sequence: TGCAGCGTTGCACAGGGAAGCACAGATACGCAGTATTTT.

The V gene is TRBV7-8, the J gene TRBJ1-5, with a tentative D call TRBD1 (6 bases). CDR3 size: 14 residues. CDR1 is SGHVS, CDR2 FQNEAQ, per germline. V shed 5 bases and J shed 0 bases, with 8 bases lying between them. The CDR3 DNA sequence: TGTGCCAGCAGCCCGGACAGTAGCAATCAGCCCCAGCATTTT. It yields the protein CASSPDSSNQPQHF.

V and J are TRBV28 and TRBJ1-2; 9 bases are a match to TRBD1. This CDR3 has 15 residues. V trimming: 4 bases; J trimming: 2 bases; junction bases outside the gene matches: 5. The germline gives CDR1 MDHEN, CDR2 SYDVKM. CDR3 nucleotide sequence: TGTGCCAGCAGTTACCCGGGACAGGGAAACTATGGCTACACCTTC. Translation gives CASSYPGQGNYGYTF.

The chain combines TRBV7-3 with TRBJ2-1; 10 nucleotides match TRBD1. In germline, CDR1 is SGHTA, CDR2 FQGTGA. The J segment lost 2 bases and the V segment lost 4 bases, leaving 5 bases of the junction unmatched. CDR3 length: 16 residues. The CDR3 bases are TGTGCCAGCAGCTACCCGACAGGGGGCGCCTACAATGAGCAGTTCTTC. It encodes CASSYPTGGAYNEQFF.

This clone was detected only once. The chain combines TRBV7-3 with TRBJ2-3; D is perhaps TRBD1 (6 bases). Trimming took 2 bases from V and 2 from J, leaving 17 bases between them. The germline CDR1 and CDR2 sequences are SGHTA and FQGTGA. The CDR3 runs to 17 residues. The CDR3 sequence is CASSLGQGYPSTDTQYF. CDR3 in DNA: TGTGCCAGCAGCTTAGGCCAGGGGTATCCTTCCACAGATACGCAGTATTTT.

J is TRBJ2-7 and V is TRBV6-5; TRBD2 matches 13 bases. This CDR3 region has 15 residues. Germline V gives CDR1 MNHEY, CDR2 SVGAGI. V shed 5 bases and J 5 bases; nucleotides not matched to a gene: 6. For the CDR3, the DNA is TGTGCCAGCAGTCCGTGGACTAGCGGGAGCAACGAGCAGTACTTC. It encodes CASSPWTSGSNEQYF.

The rearrangement joins TRBV2 to TRBJ1-2; 7 bases are a match to TRBD1. Unmatched junction bases numbered 11, after V lost 5 bases and J lost 8 bases. The CDR3 loop spans 14 amino acids. Germline CDR1 is SNHLY and CDR2 is FYNNEI. In DNA, the CDR3 is TGTGCCAGCAGTTCCGCGACAGGGCCATCGGGCTACACCTTC. This codes for CASSSATGPSGYTF.

The chain combines TRBV5-4 with TRBJ1-3; no firm D call. Looked up from germline, CDR1 is SGHNT and CDR2 is YYREEE (reference sequence). The CDR3 loop spans 15 amino acids. The germline V and J ends were trimmed by 0 bases and 0 bases, with 7 bases remaining between them. Here the CDR3 reads CASSLEDHSGNTIYF. In nucleotides, the CDR3 is TGTGCCAGCAGCTTGGAGGACCACTCTGGAAACACCATATATTTT.

This sequence joins TRBV19 and TRBJ1-2, with 8 bases lining up with TRBD1. The CDR3 runs to 15 residues. The germline gives CDR1 LNHDA, CDR2 SQIVND (reference sequence). The J segment lost 8 bases and the V segment lost 1 base, leaving 9 bases of the junction unmatched. In nucleotides, the CDR3 is TGTGCCAGTAGTATAGCCTTAGGACAGGGACGAGGCTACACCTTC. Protein sequence: CASSIALGQGRGYTF.

The CDR3 bases are TGTGCCAGCAGCTTATGGGCAGGGGGCTACGAGCAGTACTTC. This gives the protein CASSLWAGGYEQYF. The chain couples TRBV7-8 to TRBJ2-7, with 7 bases matching TRBD1. The trim removed 2 bases at V and 3 bases at J, leaving 4 bases unmatched. CDR1 is SGHVS and CDR2 is FQNEAQ in the germline V gene. This CDR3 region has 14 residues.

V gene TRBV11-3 combines with J gene TRBJ2-1; TRBD2 is a possible D gene (5 bases). The germline V and J ends were trimmed by 5 bases and 4 bases, with 9 bases remaining between them. CDR1 and CDR2 (germline): SGHNT, YENEEA. The CDR3 loop spans 13 amino acids. The CDR3 is CASSRRDYNEQFF. In DNA, the CDR3 is TGTGCCAGCAGCCGCCGGGATTACAATGAGCAGTTCTTC.

This chain uses TRBV9 with TRBJ1-1; the match to TRBD1 covers 8 bases. The CDR3 loop spans 16 amino acids. V was pared by 0 bases and J by 1 base, with 5 bases of the junction left unmatched. Per germline, CDR1 SGDLS and CDR2 YYNGEE. DNA for the CDR3: TGTGCCAGCAGCGTAGATAGGACAGGGTCGAACACTGAAGCTTTCTTT. Its protein product is CASSVDRTGSNTEAFF.

J is TRBJ2-7 and V is TRBV30, with a possible D match to TRBD1 (8 bases). Per germline, CDR1 GTSNPN and CDR2 SVGIG (reference sequence). The CDR3 contains 13 residues. Trimming left V 7 bases short and J 2 bases short, with 15 bases between. In DNA, the CDR3 is TGTGCCTCCAACAGGGGGGGTACCTACGAGCAGTACTTC. Amino acid sequence: CASNRGGTYEQYF.

V and J are TRBV5-6 and TRBJ2-7; D is uncertain. The CDR3 extends over 13 amino acids. CDR1 and CDR2 from the germline V gene are SGHDT and YYEEEE. Trimming removed 4 bases from V and 2 bases from J, with 10 bases in between. CDR3 sequence: CASSPRGPYEQYF. The CDR3 DNA reads TGTGCCAGCAGCCCCCGAGGACCCTACGAGCAGTACTTC.

The chain links TRBV9 to TRBJ2-5; D tentatively fits TRBD1 or TRBD2 (5 bases each). The end of the DNA fits TRBJ2-7 better, so the J call may be wrong. This CDR3 contains 14 residues. Germline assignment: CDR1 SGDLS and CDR2 YYNGEE. CDR3 DNA sequence: TGTGCCAGCAGCATCGGGACCCTCGACTACGAGCAGTACTTC. Encoded protein: CASSIGTLDYEQYF.

The chain has TRBV19 and TRBJ1-2, with 8 bases aligning to TRBD1. From germline, CDR1 is LNHDA and CDR2 SQIVND (reference sequence). The junction had 8 bases not matched to a gene; V was cut back by 3 bases and J by 5 bases. This CDR3 is 15 amino acids long. CDR3 coding DNA: TGTGCCAGTAGTATTGGACCGGGACAGGTGTATGGCTACACCTTC. Its translation: CASSIGPGQVYGYTF.

The chain employs TRBV6-1 and TRBJ2-7; D might be TRBD2 (5 bases). Trimming left V 0 bases short and J 2 bases short, with 17 bases between. This CDR3 contains 17 residues. The germline V gene encodes CDR1 MNHNS and CDR2 SASEGT. CDR3 sequence: CASSEALAWRNTYEQYF. The CDR3 bases are TGTGCCAGCAGTGAAGCCCTAGCCTGGAGAAACACCTACGAGCAGTACTTC.

This sequence joins TRBV27 and TRBJ2-1, with D unresolved. The germline CDR1 and CDR2 sequences are MNHEY and SMNVEV (reference sequence). The V end lost 2 bases, the J end lost 5 bases, and 19 bases lay between the germline ends. The CDR3 spans 17 residues. DNA of the CDR3: TGTGCCAGCAGTTTAAACCTAGGAGTTTACCGGGACAATGAGCAGTTCTTC. Translated: CASSLNLGVYRDNEQFF.

The chain combines TRBV9 with TRBJ2-3; D uncertain. V was clipped by 6 bases and J by 5 bases, with 16 bases between them. CDR1 is SGDLS and CDR2 is YYNGEE in the germline V gene. This CDR3 has 14 amino acids. The CDR3 sequence: CASMVGSSGDTQYF. Here the CDR3 DNA reads TGTGCCAGCATGGTGGGGTCTTCTGGAGATACGCAGTATTTT.

CDR3 sequence (DNA): TGTGCTAGTGGTTTGGAGAGGACTACACATGTACATAATGAGCAGTTCTTC. Protein sequence: CASGLERTTHVHNEQFF. The J gene is TRBJ2-1, the V gene TRBV12-5; tentatively, D is TRBD2 (6 bases). Trimming stripped 1 base from V and 7 bases from J, with 20 bases between. CDR1 is LGHNT and CDR2 is FRNRAP in the germline V gene. The CDR3 runs 17 residues.

The rearrangement joins TRBV4-3 to TRBJ1-4, with no clear D. This CDR3 is built from 14 residues. Germline loops: CDR1 LGHNA, CDR2 YSLEER. With 1 base removed from V and 5 bases from J, the gap between germline ends came to 8 bases. The DNA of the CDR3 is TGCGCCAGCAGCCAAGTGGGCAGCAATGAAAAACTGTTTTTT. Translating it yields CASSQVGSNEKLFF.